Listed here is a single T cell receptor (beta chain). The antigen is not known. V lost 3 bases to trimming and J lost 2 bases, with 15 bases between them. Germline loops: CDR1 SGHRS, CDR2 YFSETQ. CDR3 size: 15 residues. Data came from immunoSEQ multiplex PCR; TCRdb stores just in-frame clones and leaves some out. The sample yields more than 35,000 clones, 75% to 85% seen once. The sample comes from a study of STAT5B mutations in CD4+ large granular lymphocyte leukemia. Buffy coats from healthy blood donors served as controls. Findings and limits, study-wide: Top patient clones used TRBV06 genes more often: 8/27 versus 2/35 in controls. Patient CD4-sorted repertoires stayed more clonal than healthy ones after leukemic-clone removal. Without HLA matching, higher CD4+ than CD8+ T-LGLL clonality could reflect small sample size.

Sequenced material: CD4+ T cells from blood buffy coats. J is TRBJ2-7 and V is TRBV5-1; the D gene is possibly TRBD1 (5 bases). The TCR originated in a human donor in good health. This chain's CDR3 is CASSSSMTVTYEQYF. CDR3 DNA: TGCGCCAGCAGCTCCTCCATGACAGTTACCTACGAGCAGTACTTC.